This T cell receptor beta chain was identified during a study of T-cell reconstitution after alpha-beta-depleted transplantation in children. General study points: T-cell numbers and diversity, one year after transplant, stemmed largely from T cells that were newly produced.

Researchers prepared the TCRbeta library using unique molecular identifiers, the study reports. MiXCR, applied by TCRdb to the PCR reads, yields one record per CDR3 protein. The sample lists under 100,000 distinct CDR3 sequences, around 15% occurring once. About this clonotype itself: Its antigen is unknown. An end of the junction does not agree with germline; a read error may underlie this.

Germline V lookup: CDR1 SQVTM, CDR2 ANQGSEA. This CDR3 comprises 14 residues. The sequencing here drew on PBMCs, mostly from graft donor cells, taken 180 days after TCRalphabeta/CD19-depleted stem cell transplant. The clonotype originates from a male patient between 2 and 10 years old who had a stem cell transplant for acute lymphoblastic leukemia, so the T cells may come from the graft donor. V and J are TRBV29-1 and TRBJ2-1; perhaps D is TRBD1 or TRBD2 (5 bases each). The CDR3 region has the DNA TGCAGCGCCTGGGACGGTAGCTCCCACAATGAGCAGTTCTTC. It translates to CSAWDGSSHNEQFF.